Below, one T cell receptor beta chain is given with its context. The sample comes from a study of shared T cell receptors in the human thymus. The CDR3 runs 14 residues. The ends were cut back, 1 base at V and 3 bases at J, with 9 bases in the middle. CDR1 and CDR2 (germline): MNHEY, SMNVEV (reference sequence). TCRdb's table, derived via immunoSEQ multiplex PCR, lists solely in-frame clones and lacks some. The repertoire holds about 660,000 clones, with approximately 90% as singletons. A further study also used this sample, focusing on human thymus T cells.

V and J are TRBV27 and TRBJ2-5; D might be TRBD2 (6 bases). The sample consisted of thymocytes. This receptor was taken from a boy under three years old with a congenital heart defect. The CDR3 bases are TGTGCCAGCAGTTTATGGGGGACTGAAGAGACCCAGTACTTC. Its protein is CASSLWGTEETQYF.